Presented here are 21 T cell receptor beta chains from one specimen sequenced in a study of shared clonotypes between healthy human individuals. The data were produced by immunoSEQ multiplex PCR, yet TCRdb's version contains in-frame clones alone and is incomplete. This table has fewer than 650,000 clones, around 78% appearing once. The source material was PBMCs. All receptors come from a middle-aged woman in good health. Some clones in this sample may be carry-over from other donors' samples.

The rearrangement links TRBV28 to TRBJ1-4; D possibly corresponds to TRBD1 (5 bases). The germline V gene has CDR1 MDHEN and CDR2 SYDVKM. There are 14 residues in the CDR3. Between the trimmed V and J ends, which lost 2 bases and 8 bases, there was a span of 12 bases. The CDR3 reads CASSLADSTEKLFF. The DNA of the CDR3 is TGTGCCAGCAGTTTAGCCGACAGCACGGAAAAACTGTTTTTT.

The V and J genes are TRBV20-1 and TRBJ1-2; 9 positions agree with TRBD1. Germline V gene data show CDR1 as DFQATT and CDR2 as SNEGSKA (reference sequence). This CDR3 has 11 amino acids. The V and J ends lost 1 base and 12 bases, in that order; junction bases with no gene match: 3. The CDR3 sequence: CSARVGDRDTF. The CDR3 DNA sequence: TGCAGTGCTAGAGTCGGGGACAGGGACACCTTC.

As for this clone: The same CDR3 is also encoded by other DNA sequences in this sample. The chain carries TRBV18 and TRBJ2-7, with 10 bases lining up with TRBD1. There are 14 residues in the CDR3. Looked up from germline, CDR1 is KGHSH and CDR2 is LQKENI. The V gene end was trimmed by 3 bases and the J gene end by 6 bases; junction bases not matched to a gene: 5. The CDR3: CASSPGQGLVEQYF. The CDR3 nucleotides are TGTGCCAGCTCACCGGGACAGGGGCTCGTCGAGCAGTACTTC.

The chain couples TRBV7-9 to TRBJ2-3, with 14 bases lining up with TRBD2. Trimming at V came to 4 bases and at J to 5 bases, leaving 8 bases not matched to a gene. Germline CDR1 reads SEHNR; CDR2 reads FQNEAQ (reference sequence). The CDR3 sequence is 17 residues long. The CDR3: CASSSGGTSGRGDTQYF. The DNA of the CDR3 is TGTGCCAGCAGCTCCGGAGGGACTAGCGGGAGAGGAGATACGCAGTATTTT.

The sample holds a few counts of this clone. This CDR3 reads CASSQDRLGGQYF. CDR3 coding DNA: TGTGCCAGCAGCCAAGACCGGTTGGGCGGGCAGTACTTC. The chain combines TRBV4-2 with TRBJ2-7; D is ambiguous. The germline V and J ends were trimmed by 0 bases and 9 bases, with 12 bases remaining between them. The CDR3 runs 13 residues. Germline CDR1 is LGHNA and CDR2 is YNFKEQ.

The chain couples TRBV6-1 to TRBJ2-3, with D possibly being TRBD1 (5 bases). The CDR3 length is 15 residues. The germline V gene encodes CDR1 MNHNS and CDR2 SASEGT. V was cut by 10 bases and J by 0 bases, with 17 bases left in between. CDR3 in amino acids: CATNYWTTSTDTQYF. The CDR3 region has the DNA TGTGCCACCAACTATTGGACAACTAGCACAGATACGCAGTATTTT.

The chain employs TRBV21-1 and TRBJ2-2. TRBV21-1 is a recognized pseudogene. The CDR3 consists of 15 residues. CDR3 sequence reads: CASSKAFGTTGELFF. CDR3 nucleotide sequence: TGTGCCAGCAGCAAAGCGTTTGGTACCACCGGGGAGCTGTTTTTT.

The gene calls are TRBV5-1 and TRBJ1-2; D perhaps matches TRBD1 (6 bases). Trimming removed 0 bases from V and 3 bases from J, with 15 bases in between. Germline CDR1 and CDR2: SGHRS and YFSETQ. This CDR3 has 16 amino acids. Written as DNA, the CDR3 is TGCGCCAGCAGCTTGGTGCCCGGACAGAACGACTATGGCTACACCTTC. Encoded protein: CASSLVPGQNDYGYTF.

The chain is built from TRBV28 and TRBJ2-1; a possible D gene is TRBD2 (6 bases). The V and J ends lost 2 bases and 5 bases respectively, with 13 bases between them. The CDR3 has 15 amino acids. Germline V gene data show CDR1 as MDHEN and CDR2 as SYDVKM. CDR3 sequence reads: CASSLISGGDNEQFF. The CDR3 DNA sequence: TGTGCCAGCAGTTTAATTAGCGGAGGGGACAATGAGCAGTTCTTC.

As regards this clone: Different DNA sequences within this sample yield the same CDR3. The V gene is TRBV10-1, the J gene TRBJ2-7; D remains ambiguous. V was cut by 2 bases and J by 0 bases, with 2 bases left in between. The germline V gene encodes CDR1 WNHNN and CDR2 SYGVQD (reference sequence). CDR3 length: 12 amino acids. CDR3 residues: CASSEGSYEQYF. CDR3 in DNA: TGCGCCAGCAGTGAGGGCTCCTACGAGCAGTACTTC.

This clone was detected only once. The chain links TRBV19 to TRBJ2-2; D may match TRBD1 or TRBD2 (6 bases each). The germline V gene encodes CDR1 LNHDA and CDR2 SQIVND (reference sequence). V was clipped by 9 bases and J by 5 bases, with 22 bases between them. The CDR3 has 16 residues. The CDR3 nucleotides read TGTGCCAGCCATCGGGGGACACCTCCCTGGACCGGGGAGCTGTTTTTT. Its protein product is CASHRGTPPWTGELFF.

The genes are TRBV28 and TRBJ1-1, with D unresolved. Germline lookup yields CDR1 MDHEN and CDR2 SYDVKM. The CDR3 consists of 14 residues. V dropped 3 bases and J dropped 1 base, with 9 bases sitting between them. This CDR3 reads CASSFAGGNTEAFF. In DNA, the CDR3 is TGTGCCAGCAGTTTCGCAGGAGGGAACACTGAAGCTTTCTTT.

This chain joins TRBV7-9 and TRBJ1-1; no clear D gene. Trimming removed 5 bases at V and 1 base at J, with 8 bases between. This CDR3 spans 13 amino acids. Per the germline V gene, CDR1 is SEHNR and CDR2 is FQNEAQ (reference sequence). DNA of the CDR3: TGTGCCAGCAGCCGCGACTCGAACACTGAAGCTTTCTTT. Translated, it gives CASSRDSNTEAFF.

The chain has TRBV6-4 and TRBJ2-7; TRBD2 matches 11 bases. Germline V gives CDR1 MRHNA, CDR2 SNTAGT. The CDR3 runs to 15 residues. V was pared by 6 bases and J by 5 bases, with 9 bases of the junction left unmatched. The CDR3 region has the DNA TGTGCCAGCAGCGAAACTAGCGGGAGTTACAACGAGCAGTACTTC. Translating gives CASSETSGSYNEQYF.

The V and J genes are TRBV11-3 and TRBJ2-7, with 8 bases matching TRBD2. This CDR3 is built from 14 residues. V lost 5 bases and J lost 2; bases outside the gene matches: 5. Germline values: CDR1 SGHNT, CDR2 YENEEA. CDR3: CASSNSGRPYEQYF. The CDR3 DNA sequence: TGTGCCAGCAGCAACAGCGGGAGACCCTACGAGCAGTACTTC.

To note about this clone: The same CDR3 arises from other DNA sequences in this sample as well. The chain carries TRBV19 and TRBJ1-5; D unresolved. The V end lost 3 bases, the J end lost 5 bases, and 5 bases lay between the germline ends. The CDR3 is made up of 12 amino acids. Per germline, CDR1 LNHDA and CDR2 SQIVND (reference sequence). The CDR3 DNA sequence: TGTGCCAGTAGTATTCCCTATCAGCCCCAGCATTTT. Encoded protein: CASSIPYQPQHF.

V is TRBV7-2 and J is TRBJ2-7, with TRBD2 identical over 10 bases. The CDR3 runs to 14 residues. CDR1 and CDR2 (germline): SGHTA, FQGNSA. Trimming took 7 bases from V and 2 from J; bases not matched to a gene: 5. This CDR3 reads CASTLSGRAYEQYF. CDR3 nucleotides: TGTGCCAGCACCCTCAGCGGGAGGGCCTACGAGCAGTACTTC.

The chain has TRBV6-6 and TRBJ1-1, with TRBD1 matching 7 bases. Trimming cost V 8 bases and J 9 bases; bases outside gene matches: 15. Germline CDR1 and CDR2: MNHNY and SVGAGI (reference sequence). This CDR3 has 14 residues. DNA of the CDR3: TGTGCCAGCGTATACCCAGGGGGGGATAGTAAAGCTTTCTTT. The encoded protein is CASVYPGGDSKAFF.

The rearrangement joins TRBV18 to TRBJ1-2; 11 nucleotides agree with TRBD1. Germline V CDR1 and CDR2: KGHSH, LQKENI. The V segment lost 3 bases and the J segment 4 bases; nucleotides outside the gene matches: 4. This CDR3 is 15 amino acids long. This CDR3 reads CASSPGQGETYGYTF. The CDR3 nucleotides read TGTGCCAGCTCACCGGGACAGGGGGAGACCTATGGCTACACCTTC.

This sequence joins TRBV6-6 and TRBJ1-3; D uncertain. Germline loops: CDR1 MNHNY, CDR2 SVGAGI (reference sequence). V lost 2 bases, J lost 10 bases, and 15 bases lay in between. The CDR3 has 14 residues. CDR3 in amino acids: CASSYTAHRPTIYF. DNA of the CDR3: TGTGCCAGCAGTTACACGGCCCACCGGCCGACCATATATTTT.

There are a few counts of this clone. V usage is TRBV6-6 and J usage is TRBJ2-1, with 8 bases matching TRBD2. The CDR3 sequence is 14 residues long. The V and J ends lost 6 bases and 7 bases, in that order; junction bases with no gene match: 8. The germline V gene encodes CDR1 MNHNY and CDR2 SVGAGI (reference sequence). CDR3 loop: CASSSRLAWNEQFF. As DNA, the CDR3 is TGTGCCAGCAGCTCGAGACTAGCGTGGAATGAGCAGTTCTTC.